The present T cell receptor beta chain was sequenced within a study of T-cell reconstitution after alpha-beta-depleted transplantation in children. A note on this clonotype: Its antigen is as yet unknown.

The CDR3 has 15 residues. The ends were cut back, 3 bases at V and 0 bases at J, with 13 bases in the middle. Looked up from germline, CDR1 is SGHDT and CDR2 is YYEEEE. Unique molecular identifiers were built into the TCRbeta library. TCRdb independently ran MiXCR on the PCR reads; one entry per CDR3 protein. Counted here are about 980,000 distinct CDR3 sequences, about 31% occurring once; the ten biggest clones make up roughly 27%. Study-level findings and limits: From surviving recipient T cells and thymic progenitors came the high day-60 TCRbeta diversity observed in some patients. Roughly two months post-transplant, alpha-beta T cells reportedly originated from several hundred graft clones that had expanded. At one year after transplant, newly produced T cells mostly accounted for T-cell counts and diversity.

The sequence came from a boy younger than two who had a stem cell transplant for SCID, so the T cells may come from the graft donor. Sequencing was performed on PBMCs, mostly from graft donor cells, taken 360 days after TCRalphabeta/CD19-depleted stem cell transplant. The chain is built from TRBV5-6 and TRBJ2-7; possible D gene TRBD1, 6 bases. CDR3 region: CASSWWDTSSYEQYF. CDR3 coding DNA: TGTGCCAGCAGCTGGTGGGACACCAGCTCCTACGAGCAGTACTTC.